Sequencing of this T cell receptor (beta chain) was carried out in a study of cytomegalovirus exposure and HLA in healthy donors. Across the study: Early release data held 85 million to 95 million unique TCRs from HLA-typed donors. Overall study results and limits: Most TCR sequences were uncommon, yet certain public TCRs appeared in many donors. The study put under 200 TCR beta chains on its list as cytomegalovirus-associated.

Germline lookup yields CDR1 SGDLS and CDR2 YYNGEE. The CDR3 runs 17 residues. With 0 bases clipped from V and 3 bases from J, the junction kept 9 bases outside the gene matches. PCR primers comprised 60 Vbeta and 13 Jbeta primers. Sequencing used immunoSEQ multiplex PCR; TCRdb keeps in-frame clones, though not all of them. The sample records over 150,000 clones, 68% being singletons. As for this clone: The antigen remains undetermined.

The sequence was obtained from a woman between 40 and 55 years old in good health and CMV-seropositive. Sequencing was done on a sample of PBMCs. The gene calls are TRBV9 and TRBJ2-7; 10 bases map to TRBD2. The CDR3 DNA reads TGTGCCAGCAGCGTAGGGCTAGCGGGGGAATCAGACTACGAGCAGTACTTC. Translating it yields CASSVGLAGESDYEQYF.